This T cell receptor (beta chain) is from a study of T cell clonality in common variable immunodeficiency. Clones were sequenced by immunoSEQ multiplex PCR, and TCRdb holds only the in-frame ones, with some missing. Altogether more than 35,000 clones were found in the sample, and no singletons occur. This clone was detected ten times or more. Its target is unknown. The CDR3 end falls 3 residues outside the read, so it is completed with the germline J gene. Study-wide points: Compared with controls, CVID subjects had fewer shared TCRbeta clones. Common variable immunodeficiency TCR beta sequences reportedly had fewer deletions and N-nucleotide insertions. What drives increased CVID clonality needs T cell subpopulation sequencing. Links between repertoire features and CVID complications were heterogeneity-limited.

From germline, CDR1 is GTSNPN and CDR2 SVGIG (reference sequence). The ends lost 7 bases at V and 2 bases at J; junction bases unmatched: 6. The CDR3 contains 15 residues. The V and J genes are TRBV30 and TRBJ2-3; 13 bases line up with TRBD2. Sequenced: peripheral blood mononuclear cells. This sequence originates from a person aged 18 to 75 in good health. The sequenced CDR3 bases are TGTGCCTTCCGGACTAGCGGGAGCCCCACAGATACG. Its translation is CAFRTSGSPTDT. The entire CDR3 protein reads CAFRTSGSPTDTQYF.